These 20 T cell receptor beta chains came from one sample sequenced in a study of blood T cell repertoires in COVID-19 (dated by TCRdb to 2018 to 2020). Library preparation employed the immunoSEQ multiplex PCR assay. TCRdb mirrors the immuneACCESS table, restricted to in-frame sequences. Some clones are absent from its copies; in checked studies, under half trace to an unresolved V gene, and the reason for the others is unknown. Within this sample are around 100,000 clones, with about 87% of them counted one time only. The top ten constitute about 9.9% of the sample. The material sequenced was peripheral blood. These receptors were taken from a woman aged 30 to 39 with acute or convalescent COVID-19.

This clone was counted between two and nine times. CDR3 protein: CASSLGGQGGNEQYF. DNA for the CDR3: TGTGCCAGCAGTTTAGGGGGACAGGGAGGGAACGAGCAGTACTTC. The rearrangement uses TRBV27 and TRBJ2-7; TRBD1 agrees at 9 bases. Looked up from germline, CDR1 is MNHEY and CDR2 is SMNVEV (reference sequence). The CDR3 runs 15 residues. V shed 2 bases, J shed 5 bases, and the junction held 7 bases outside the gene matches.

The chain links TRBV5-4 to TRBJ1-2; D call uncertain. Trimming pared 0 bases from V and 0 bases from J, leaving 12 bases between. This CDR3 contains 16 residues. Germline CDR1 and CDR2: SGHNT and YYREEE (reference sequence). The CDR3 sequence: CASSLVGRESNYGYTF. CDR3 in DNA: TGTGCCAGCAGCTTGGTTGGGCGGGAGTCTAACTATGGCTACACCTTC.

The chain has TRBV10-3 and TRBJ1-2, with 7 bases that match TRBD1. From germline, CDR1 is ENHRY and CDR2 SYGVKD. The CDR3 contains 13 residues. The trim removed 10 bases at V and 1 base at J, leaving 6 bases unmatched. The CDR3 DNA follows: TGTGCCACCGGGACAGATTTTAACTATGGCTACACCTTC. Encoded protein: CATGTDFNYGYTF.

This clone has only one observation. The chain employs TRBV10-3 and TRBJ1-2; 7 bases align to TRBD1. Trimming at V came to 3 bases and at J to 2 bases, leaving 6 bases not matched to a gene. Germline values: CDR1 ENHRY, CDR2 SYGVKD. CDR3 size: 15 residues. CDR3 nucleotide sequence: TGTGCCATCAGTGACGGCCAGGGGGTGAACTATGGCTACACCTTC. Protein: CAISDGQGVNYGYTF.

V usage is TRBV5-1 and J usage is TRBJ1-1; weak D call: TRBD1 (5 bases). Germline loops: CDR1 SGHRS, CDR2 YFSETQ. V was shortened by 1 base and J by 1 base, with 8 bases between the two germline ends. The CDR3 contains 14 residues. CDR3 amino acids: CASSLSGGNTEAFF. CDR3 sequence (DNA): TGCGCCAGCAGCTTGTCGGGGGGGAACACTGAAGCTTTCTTT.

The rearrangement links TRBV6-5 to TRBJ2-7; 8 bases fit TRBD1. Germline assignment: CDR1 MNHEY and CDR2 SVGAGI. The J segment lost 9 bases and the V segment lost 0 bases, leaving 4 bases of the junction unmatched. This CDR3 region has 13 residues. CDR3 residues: CASSYSQGARQYF. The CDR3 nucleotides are TGTGCCAGCAGTTACTCGCAGGGGGCAAGGCAGTACTTC.

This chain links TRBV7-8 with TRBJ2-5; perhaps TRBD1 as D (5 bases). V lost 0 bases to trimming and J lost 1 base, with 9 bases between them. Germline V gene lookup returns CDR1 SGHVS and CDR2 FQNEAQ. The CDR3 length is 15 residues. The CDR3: CASSLADRLQETQYF. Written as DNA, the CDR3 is TGTGCCAGCAGCTTAGCCGACAGACTCCAAGAGACCCAGTACTTC.

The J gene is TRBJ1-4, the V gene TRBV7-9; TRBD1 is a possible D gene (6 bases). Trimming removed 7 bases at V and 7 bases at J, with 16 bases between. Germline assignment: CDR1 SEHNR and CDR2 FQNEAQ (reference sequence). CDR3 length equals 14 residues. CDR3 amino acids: CASTKEGGGEKLFF. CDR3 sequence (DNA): TGTGCCAGCACCAAGGAGGGAGGGGGTGAAAAACTGTTTTTT. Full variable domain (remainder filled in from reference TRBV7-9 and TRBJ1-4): DTGVSQNPRHKITKRGQNVTFRCDPISEHNRLYWYRQTLGQGPEFLTYFQNEAQLEKSRLLSDRFSAERPKGSFSTLEIQRTEQGDSAMYLCASTKEGGGEKLFFGSGTQLSVL.

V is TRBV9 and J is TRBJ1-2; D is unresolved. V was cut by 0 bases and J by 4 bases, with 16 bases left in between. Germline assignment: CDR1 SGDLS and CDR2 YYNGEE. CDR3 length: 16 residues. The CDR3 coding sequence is TGTGCCAGCAGCGTAGAGGTCACGCCGGAGGTCTATGGCTACACCTTC. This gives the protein CASSVEVTPEVYGYTF.

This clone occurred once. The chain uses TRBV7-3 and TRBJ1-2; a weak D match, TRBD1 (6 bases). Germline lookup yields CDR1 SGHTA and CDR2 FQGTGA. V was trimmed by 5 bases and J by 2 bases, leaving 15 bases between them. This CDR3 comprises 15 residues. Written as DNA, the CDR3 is TGTGCCAGCAGCCCCCGCCATGGGACAAACTATGGCTACACCTTC. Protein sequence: CASSPRHGTNYGYTF.

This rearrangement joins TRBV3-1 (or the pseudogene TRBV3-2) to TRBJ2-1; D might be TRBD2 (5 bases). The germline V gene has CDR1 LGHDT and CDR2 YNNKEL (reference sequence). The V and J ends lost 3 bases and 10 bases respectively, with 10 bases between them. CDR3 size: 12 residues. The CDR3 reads CASSQFRGEQFF. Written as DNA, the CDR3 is TGTGCCAGCAGCCAGTTTAGAGGGGAGCAGTTCTTC.

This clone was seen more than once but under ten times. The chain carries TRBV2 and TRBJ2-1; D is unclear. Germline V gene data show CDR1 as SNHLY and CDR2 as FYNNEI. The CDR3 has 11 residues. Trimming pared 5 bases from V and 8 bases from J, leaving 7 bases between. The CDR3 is CASSKADEQFF. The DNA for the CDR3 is TGTGCCAGCAGTAAGGCGGATGAGCAGTTCTTC. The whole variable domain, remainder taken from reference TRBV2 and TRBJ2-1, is EPEVTQTPSHQVTQMGQEVILRCVPISNHLYFYWYRQILGQKVEFLVSFYNNEISEKSEIFDDQFSVERPDGSNFTLKIRSTKLEDSAMYFCASSKADEQFFGPGTRLTVL.

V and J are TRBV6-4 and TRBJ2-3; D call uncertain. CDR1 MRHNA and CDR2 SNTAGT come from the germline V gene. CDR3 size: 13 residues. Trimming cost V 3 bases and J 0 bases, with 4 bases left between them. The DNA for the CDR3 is TGTGCCAGCAGTGAGGGCAGCACAGATACGCAGTATTTT. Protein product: CASSEGSTDTQYF.

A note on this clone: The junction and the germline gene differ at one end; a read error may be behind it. The CDR3 DNA follows: TGCGCCAGCAGTGCCTCTCGGACTAGCGGGGGTAACTCGTGGCATTTT. Its protein product is CASSASRTSGGNSWHF. This sequence joins TRBV10-2 and TRBJ2-3, with 13 positions matching TRBD2. The CDR3 has 16 amino acids. CDR1 and CDR2 from the germline V gene are WSHSY and SAAADI.

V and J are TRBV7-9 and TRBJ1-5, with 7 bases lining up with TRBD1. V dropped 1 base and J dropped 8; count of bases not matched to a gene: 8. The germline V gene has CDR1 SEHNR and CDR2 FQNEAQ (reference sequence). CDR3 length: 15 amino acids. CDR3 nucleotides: TGTGCCAGCAGCTTAGGCCTGGGACAGAGGGAGCCCCAGCATTTT. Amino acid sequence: CASSLGLGQREPQHF. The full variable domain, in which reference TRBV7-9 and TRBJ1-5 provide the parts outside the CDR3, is DTGVSQNPRHKITKRGQNVTFRCDPISEHNRLYWYRQTLGQGPEFLTYFQNEAQLEKSRLLSDRFSAERPKGSFSTLEIQRTEQGDSAMYLCASSLGLGQREPQHFGDGTRLSIL.

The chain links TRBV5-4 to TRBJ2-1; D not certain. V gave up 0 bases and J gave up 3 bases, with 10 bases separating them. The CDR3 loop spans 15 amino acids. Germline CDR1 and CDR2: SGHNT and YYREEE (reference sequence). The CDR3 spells CASSLVPGHYNEQFF. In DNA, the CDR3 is TGTGCCAGCAGCTTGGTCCCGGGTCACTACAATGAGCAGTTCTTC.

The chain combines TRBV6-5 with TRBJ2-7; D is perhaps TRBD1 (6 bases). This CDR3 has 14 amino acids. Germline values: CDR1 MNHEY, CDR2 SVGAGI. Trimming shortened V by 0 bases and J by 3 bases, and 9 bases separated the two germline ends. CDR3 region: CASSYSLTGYEQYF. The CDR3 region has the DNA TGTGCCAGCAGTTACTCGCTGACAGGCTACGAGCAGTACTTC.

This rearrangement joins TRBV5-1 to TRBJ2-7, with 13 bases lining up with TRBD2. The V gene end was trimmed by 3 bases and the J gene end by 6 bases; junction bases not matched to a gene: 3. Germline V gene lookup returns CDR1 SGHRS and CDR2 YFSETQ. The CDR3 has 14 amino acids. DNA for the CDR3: TGCGCCAGCAGCTCACTAGCGGGGGGGCCCGAGCAGTACTTC. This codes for CASSSLAGGPEQYF. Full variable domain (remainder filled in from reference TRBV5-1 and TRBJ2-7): KAGVTQTPRYLIKTRGQQVTLSCSPISGHRSVSWYQQTPGQGLQFLFEYFSETQRNKGNFPGRFSGRQFSNSRSEMNVSTLELGDSALYLCASSSLAGGPEQYFGPGTRLTVT.

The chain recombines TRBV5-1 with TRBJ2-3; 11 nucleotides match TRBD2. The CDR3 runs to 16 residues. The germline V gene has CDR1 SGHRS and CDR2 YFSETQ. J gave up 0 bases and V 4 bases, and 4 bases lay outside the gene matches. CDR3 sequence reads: CASSAGTSGSTDTQYF. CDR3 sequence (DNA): TGCGCCAGCAGCGCCGGGACTAGCGGTAGCACAGATACGCAGTATTTT.

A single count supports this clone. The CDR3 DNA is TGTGCCAGCAGCCTCGCTTCTAGCGGGGGGTTTTACAATGAGCAGTTCTTC. Encoded protein: CASSLASSGGFYNEQFF. The V call is TRBV6-2 or TRBV6-3, the J call TRBJ2-1; 11 positions match TRBD2. Trimming took 6 bases from V and 4 from J; bases not matched to a gene: 11. Germline V gene sequence: CDR1 MNHEY, CDR2 SVGEGT. The CDR3 extends over 17 amino acids.